A selection of T cell receptor beta chains follows, all from one sample in a study of T-cell memory formation after mild COVID-19. TCRdb re-called the 5' RACE reads through MiXCR, storing one row per CDR3 protein. The sample holds just under 50,000 distinct CDR3 sequences, around 12% seen once. Sequenced sample: PBMCs or a T cell subset sorted from them (not recorded which). These receptors all stem from a young man who had mild COVID-19 (a few samples of this study predate the infection). Cell type and time point are not known. CDR3s include the opening cysteine and the closing phenylalanine or tryptophan. The D gene is left open where the match is weak. Rows give clone size only sometimes, using once, few, many, or a class for an expanded clone.

d_gene	v_gene	abundance	j_gene	CDR3nt	CDR3aa
TRBD1	TRBV2	many	TRBJ2-3	TGTGCCAGCAGGGGGGACAGGGGATCCGGGGATACGCAGTATTTT	CASRGDRGSGDTQYF
TRBD1	TRBV20-1	large	TRBJ2-3	TGCAGTGCTCCCGACAGGGGACTGGATACGCAGTATTTT	CSAPDRGLDTQYF
-	TRBV4-1	-	TRBJ1-6	TGCGCCAGCCGATCCGCCGGGCAGCAGTTAAATTCACCCCTCCACTTT	CASRSAGQQLNSPLHF
-	TRBV6-6	-	TRBJ2-1	TGTGCCAGCAGCCCCCGAGCGGGCAATGAGCAGTTCTTC	CASSPRAGNEQFF
TRBD1	TRBV27	few	TRBJ1-2	TGTGCCAGCAGACCGACAGGGTTTTATGGCTACACCTTC	CASRPTGFYGYTF
TRBD2	TRBV15	many	TRBJ2-3	TGTGCCACCAGCGGAGGACTAGCGAGCACAGATACGCAGTATTTT	CATSGGLASTDTQYF
-	TRBV7-2	-	TRBJ2-5	TGTGCCAGCAGCTGGCGGGGACAAGAGACCCAGTACTTC	CASSWRGQETQYF
-	TRBV5-5	many	TRBJ2-7	TGTGCCAGCAGCTTGGCGCAAGGGCAGTACTTC	CASSLAQGQYF
-	TRBV20-1	few	TRBJ2-2	TGCAGTGCCTTCTCCGGGACACTGAACACCGGGGAGCTGTTTTTT	CSAFSGTLNTGELFF
-	TRBV7-9	few	TRBJ1-1	TGTGCCAGCAGCTTAATGGACACTGAAGCTTTCTTT	CASSLMDTEAFF
TRBD2	TRBV12-3/TRBV12-4	few	TRBJ2-1	TGTGCCAGCAGTTTAGACTCTGGCGGGGGAAGGAATGAGCAGTTCTTC	CASSLDSGGGRNEQFF
-	TRBV12-3/TRBV12-4	many	TRBJ1-1	TGTGCCAGCAGTTTTATGATCAGGAACACTGAAGCTTTCTTT	CASSFMIRNTEAFF
-	TRBV4-3	many	TRBJ2-6	TGCGCCAGCAGCCAAGAAGGGAGCTCTGGGGCCAACGTCCTGACTTTC	CASSQEGSSGANVLTF
-	TRBV27	few	TRBJ2-7	TGTGCCAGCCGGGGGACGTGGGACTCCTACGAGCAGTACTTC	CASRGTWDSYEQYF
-	TRBV12-3/TRBV12-4	few	TRBJ2-1	TGTGCCAGCGTCCTCGGTCGGCGGGGCTACAATGAGCAGTTCTTC	CASVLGRRGYNEQFF
-	TRBV4-3	few	TRBJ1-1	TGCGCCAGCAGCCAAGAGGGAGTTACTGAAGCTTTCTTT	CASSQEGVTEAFF
TRBD2	TRBV10-2	-	TRBJ2-2	TGCGCCAGCAGTGACACTAGCGGGGGGGTGGCCGGGGAGCTGTTTTTT	CASSDTSGGVAGELFF
-	TRBV4-1	-	TRBJ1-6	TGCGCCAGCAGCCAAGAAGTCACAGCCGACTCACCCCTCCACTTT	CASSQEVTADSPLHF